The 31 T cell receptor beta chains below were found in one sample sequenced in a study of blood T cell repertoires in COVID-19. Using immunoSEQ multiplex PCR, the repertoire was profiled, and TCRdb retains in-frame clones only, with some absent. The table records under 300,000 clones, around 92% of them present only once. The sequencing sample was made of PBMCs or T cells enriched from blood (not recorded which). These receptors were obtained from an older woman who had recovered from COVID-19.

The chain combines TRBV6-5 with TRBJ1-1; D possibly corresponds to TRBD1 (6 bases). Germline values: CDR1 MNHEY, CDR2 SVGAGI. Trimming left V 7 bases short and J 1 base short, with 13 bases between. The CDR3 runs to 14 residues. CDR3 bases: TGTGCCAGCATAAAAGGGGGGGCGAACACTGAAGCTTTCTTT. It specifies CASIKGGANTEAFF.

V gene TRBV19 combines with J gene TRBJ2-2; 11 nucleotides match TRBD2. Trimming took 4 bases from V and 7 from J; bases not matched to a gene: 5. The CDR3 length is 15 residues. The germline CDR1 and CDR2 sequences are LNHDA and SQIVND (reference sequence). This CDR3 reads CASSTTSGVIGELFF. The CDR3 DNA reads TGTGCCAGTAGTACGACTAGCGGGGTAATCGGGGAGCTGTTTTTT.

The V and J genes are TRBV13 and TRBJ1-4; a possible D gene is TRBD1 (5 bases). Germline CDR1 is PRHDT and CDR2 is FYEKMQ (reference sequence). The CDR3 length is 16 residues. Trimming shortened V by 0 bases and J by 4 bases, and 12 bases separated the two germline ends. CDR3 in DNA: TGTGCCAGCAGCTTAGGAGGGGCCTACGGTAATGAAAAACTGTTTTTT. It codes for CASSLGGAYGNEKLFF.

This clone has only a few counts. The chain uses TRBV5-1 and TRBJ2-1; 8 bases line up with TRBD1. The CDR3 is 15 residues long. Germline trimming cut 3 bases from V and 5 bases from J; bases unmatched to any gene: 7. Germline CDR1 and CDR2: SGHRS and YFSETQ. The CDR3, as DNA: TGCGCCAGCAGCTCTACGGACAGGGCCAACAATGAGCAGTTCTTC. Amino acids: CASSSTDRANNEQFF. The complete variable domain, with remaining parts taken from reference TRBV5-1 and TRBJ2-1, reads KAGVTQTPRYLIKTRGQQVTLSCSPISGHRSVSWYQQTPGQGLQFLFEYFSETQRNKGNFPGRFSGRQFSNSRSEMNVSTLELGDSALYLCASSSTDRANNEQFFGPGTRLTVL.

The genes are TRBV28 and TRBJ1-1; no firm D call. Germline CDR1 is MDHEN and CDR2 is SYDVKM. The length of the CDR3 is 14 residues. V dropped 5 bases and J dropped 4 bases, with 14 bases sitting between them. The CDR3 loop is CASSLRASGTEAFF. For the CDR3, the DNA is TGTGCCAGCAGTCTGAGGGCCTCAGGCACTGAAGCTTTCTTT. Drawing the rest from reference TRBV28 and TRBJ1-1, the complete variable domain is DVKVTQSSRYLVKRTGEKVFLECVQDMDHENMFWYRQDPGLGLRLIYFSYDVKMKEKGDIPEGYSVSREKKERFSLILESASTNQTSMYLCASSLRASGTEAFFGQGTRLTVV.

CDR3 protein: CASSPPLGQGSLNEQFF. DNA for the CDR3: TGTGCCAGCTCACCACCGCTTGGACAGGGATCTTTGAATGAGCAGTTCTTC. J is TRBJ2-1 and V is TRBV18, with 8 nucleotides matching TRBD1. The V and J ends lost 0 bases and 7 bases, in that order; junction bases with no gene match: 11. This CDR3 is built from 17 residues. Germline V CDR1 and CDR2: KGHSH, LQKENI.

The V and J genes are TRBV7-3 and TRBJ2-3; 9 bases are a match to TRBD2. This CDR3 has 17 amino acids. Germline V gene sequence: CDR1 SGHTA, CDR2 FQGTGA. V was pared by 5 bases and J by 2 bases, with 11 bases of the junction left unmatched. The CDR3 region has the DNA TGTGCCAGCAGCCCCGGGCGTAGCGGGGGATACACAGATACGCAGTATTTT. It codes for CASSPGRSGGYTDTQYF.

The chain is built from TRBV27 and TRBJ2-7; D is possibly TRBD2 (5 bases). CDR3 length: 14 amino acids. Germline CDR1 is MNHEY and CDR2 is SMNVEV (reference sequence). Trimming removed 6 bases at V and 2 bases at J, with 14 bases between. The CDR3 DNA follows: TGTGCCAGCAGCCCGGACTTTCAGACCTACGAGCAGTACTTC. Translating it yields CASSPDFQTYEQYF.

The chain joins TRBV2 to TRBJ2-7, with 8 nucleotides matching TRBD2. Germline V lookup: CDR1 SNHLY, CDR2 FYNNEI. The J segment lost 0 bases and the V segment lost 0 bases, leaving 4 bases of the junction unmatched. The length of the CDR3 is 16 residues. The CDR3 coding sequence is TGTGCCAGCAGTGAAGCTAGCGGGAAGAGCTCCTACGAGCAGTACTTC. As protein: CASSEASGKSSYEQYF.

This chain connects TRBV9 to TRBJ1-6; 9 nucleotides line up with TRBD1. Trimming removed 4 bases from V and 6 bases from J; junction bases left unmatched: 5. The CDR3 consists of 15 residues. CDR1 SGDLS and CDR2 YYNGEE come from the germline V gene. The CDR3 here is CASSFRTGANSPLHF. The CDR3 nucleotides are TGTGCCAGCAGCTTCCGGACAGGGGCTAATTCACCCCTCCACTTT.

The chain uses TRBV11-3 and TRBJ2-3; TRBD2 aligns across 8 bases. The CDR3 totals 14 residues. The J segment lost 8 bases and the V segment lost 6 bases, leaving 10 bases of the junction unmatched. CDR1 is SGHNT, CDR2 YENEEA, per germline. The CDR3, as DNA: TGTGCCAGCAGTCCCGGGGGGGCGGGAGTTACGCAGTATTTT. Translated, it gives CASSPGGAGVTQYF.

The rearrangement joins TRBV18 to TRBJ1-2; weak D call: TRBD1 (5 bases). V was pared by 0 bases and J by 4 bases, with 9 bases between. The CDR3 loop spans 14 amino acids. Germline V gene sequence: CDR1 KGHSH, CDR2 LQKENI. This CDR3 is CASSPPGGGYGYTF. DNA for the CDR3: TGTGCCAGCTCACCACCGGGGGGAGGCTATGGCTACACCTTC.

The chain combines TRBV24-1 with TRBJ2-7, with a weak D call TRBD1 (7 bases). Germline-derived CDR1 and CDR2 are KGHDR and SFDVKD. V was shortened by 5 bases and J by 3 bases, with 16 bases between the two germline ends. The CDR3 length is 15 residues. CDR3 bases: TGTGCCACCAGTGGCTTGGAGGGGGCTCACTACGAGCAGTACTTC. Translating it yields CATSGLEGAHYEQYF.

V is TRBV7-3 and J is TRBJ2-3; D is unclear. This CDR3 is 13 amino acids long. Germline CDR1 SGHTA, CDR2 FQGTGA. The V and J ends lost 6 bases and 5 bases respectively, with 12 bases between them. CDR3 in amino acids: CASRTYTQDTQYF. DNA of the CDR3: TGTGCCAGCAGGACTTACACTCAAGATACGCAGTATTTT.

V usage is TRBV19 and J usage is TRBJ1-6, with 9 bases aligning to TRBD1. The CDR3 covers 16 residues. The germline V gene encodes CDR1 LNHDA and CDR2 SQIVND (reference sequence). Trimming cost V 4 bases and J 7 bases; bases outside gene matches: 8. The CDR3 DNA follows: TGTGCCAGTAGTACTGAACAGGGGGCGAGGAATTCACCCCTCCACTTT. This encodes CASSTEQGARNSPLHF.

This clone turned up a few times. The chain is built from TRBV14 and TRBJ1-1; possible D gene TRBD1, 5 bases. Trimming shortened V by 4 bases and J by 6 bases, and 18 bases separated the two germline ends. Germline V lookup: CDR1 SGHDN, CDR2 FVKESK. The CDR3 covers 15 residues. The CDR3 bases are TGTGCCAGCAGCCCGTTGGGTATCGGGGGGTCTGAAGCTTTCTTT. It translates to CASSPLGIGGSEAFF.

V usage is TRBV3-1 (or the pseudogene TRBV3-2) and J usage is TRBJ1-1; 7 bases agree with TRBD1. CDR3 length: 12 amino acids. Trimming removed 4 bases from V and 7 bases from J; junction bases left unmatched: 3. CDR1 and CDR2 (germline): LGHDT, YNNKEL (reference sequence). CDR3 amino acids: CASSPWTGEAFF. The CDR3 nucleotides read TGTGCCAGCAGCCCCTGGACAGGTGAAGCTTTCTTT.

The chain is built from TRBV7-3 and TRBJ2-1; a weak D match, TRBD1 (5 bases). The germline CDR1 and CDR2 sequences are SGHTA and FQGTGA. Trimming took off 5 bases at V and 4 bases at J, with 18 bases between the two ends. The CDR3 has 16 residues. The CDR3, as DNA: TGTGCCAGCAGCCCAGACTTAGGGGCCAGATACAATGAGCAGTTCTTC. Translation gives CASSPDLGARYNEQFF.

The V call is TRBV5-1, the J call TRBJ1-5, with TRBD1 matching 7 bases. The germline V gene encodes CDR1 SGHRS and CDR2 YFSETQ. V gave up 0 bases and J gave up 6 bases; unmatched junction bases: 6. CDR3 length equals 15 residues. The CDR3 DNA reads as TGCGCCAGCAGCTTGGATGCGAGACAGGGTCAGCCCCAGCATTTT. Its translation: CASSLDARQGQPQHF.

The chain carries TRBV6-5 and TRBJ1-6; the D is unclear. The CDR3 has 14 amino acids. Deletions cut 11 bases from V and 10 bases from J, with 21 bases between. Germline lookup yields CDR1 MNHEY and CDR2 SVGAGI. The CDR3 protein is CAVPGNPGNSPLHF. The CDR3 DNA is TGTGCCGTACCGGGCAACCCGGGGAACTCACCCCTCCACTTT.

The gene calls are TRBV6-5 and TRBJ2-5; possibly TRBD1 for D (6 bases). This CDR3 is built from 13 residues. Looked up from germline, CDR1 is MNHEY and CDR2 is SVGAGI. V was shortened by 7 bases and J by 5 bases, with 14 bases between the two germline ends. In nucleotides, the CDR3 is TGTGCCAGCACCCGGGACATCGGCGAGACCCAGTACTTC. This sequence encodes CASTRDIGETQYF.

V is TRBV4-1 and J is TRBJ1-5, with D possibly TRBD1 on 6 matching bases. From germline, CDR1 is MGHRA and CDR2 YSYEKL. V lost 0 bases to trimming and J lost 6 bases, with 18 bases between them. This CDR3 spans 17 amino acids. The CDR3 here is CASSQDRSRGTIQPQHF. The CDR3 DNA reads as TGCGCCAGCAGCCAAGACCGGTCCAGGGGAACGATTCAGCCCCAGCATTTT.

Only one count was recorded for this clone. V usage is TRBV2 and J usage is TRBJ2-3; D perhaps matches TRBD2 (6 bases). The V end lost 6 bases, the J end lost 1 base, and 14 bases lay between the germline ends. The CDR3 has 15 residues. Germline CDR1 SNHLY, CDR2 FYNNEI. The CDR3 nucleotides read TGTGCCAGCAGGGCGGGCCCGGGGGGCACAGATACGCAGTATTTT. Its protein is CASRAGPGGTDTQYF.

The CDR3 here is CASSPDIRPQHF. CDR3 DNA sequence: TGTGCCAGCAGCCCTGACATTCGCCCCCAGCATTTT. The chain carries TRBV12-3 or TRBV12-4 and TRBJ1-5; D is unclear. There are 12 residues in the CDR3. V was pared by 6 bases and J by 10 bases, with 13 bases between.

The count of this clone is one. This chain links TRBV7-2 with TRBJ2-7, with no clear D. Germline V lookup: CDR1 SGHTA, CDR2 FQGNSA. The CDR3 spans 13 residues. Trimming removed 3 bases from V and 3 bases from J, with 9 bases in between. Here the CDR3 reads CASSLAVIYEQYF. In DNA, the CDR3 is TGTGCCAGCAGCTTGGCTGTGATCTACGAGCAGTACTTC.

The rearrangement joins TRBV2 to TRBJ1-5; the D gene is possibly TRBD1 (6 bases). Germline values: CDR1 SNHLY, CDR2 FYNNEI. V lost 2 bases, J lost 3 bases, and 8 bases lay in between. This CDR3 contains 14 residues. The CDR3 sequence is CASSERDNNQPQHF. The CDR3 DNA sequence: TGTGCCAGCAGTGAAAGGGACAACAATCAGCCCCAGCATTTT.

This sequence joins TRBV28 and TRBJ2-1; 9 bases are shared with TRBD1. Germline CDR1 is MDHEN and CDR2 is SYDVKM. The V segment lost 3 bases and the J segment 5 bases; nucleotides outside the gene matches: 5. This CDR3 is built from 15 residues. The chain's CDR3 is CASSFFGTGHNEQFF. The CDR3 nucleotides read TGTGCCAGCAGTTTTTTCGGGACAGGGCACAATGAGCAGTTCTTC.

This clone was seen a single time. The chain links TRBV11-3 to TRBJ1-2, with a possible D match to TRBD1 (5 bases). CDR1 SGHNT and CDR2 YENEEA come from the germline V gene. The CDR3 has 13 amino acids. V was shortened by 2 bases and J by 7 bases, with 11 bases between the two germline ends. The CDR3 is CASSLPGGSGYTF. The CDR3 coding sequence is TGTGCCAGCAGCTTACCCGGGGGAAGTGGCTACACCTTC.

V is TRBV6-5 and J is TRBJ2-1; 11 bases fit TRBD2. V gave up 6 bases and J gave up 8 bases; unmatched junction bases: 3. The germline V gene encodes CDR1 MNHEY and CDR2 SVGAGI. The CDR3 runs to 13 residues. For the CDR3, the DNA is TGTGCCAGCAGGACTAGCGGGATGGATGAGCAGTTCTTC. This sequence encodes CASRTSGMDEQFF.

The CDR3, as DNA: TGTGCCAGCAGCACACAGGGCGACGTGGGTGGCTACACCTTC. As protein: CASSTQGDVGGYTF. This chain links TRBV7-9 with TRBJ1-2, with D tentatively TRBD1 (6 bases). Germline lookup yields CDR1 SEHNR and CDR2 FQNEAQ (reference sequence). The CDR3 is 14 residues long. V lost 5 bases and J lost 7, with 17 bases in between.

In regard to this clone: Other DNA sequences of this sample code for an identical CDR3. The chain joins TRBV28 to TRBJ2-3; D gene uncertain. The length of the CDR3 is 13 residues. Germline V gene lookup returns CDR1 MDHEN and CDR2 SYDVKM. Trimming took off 5 bases at V and 2 bases at J, with 8 bases between the two ends. This CDR3 reads CASSPPSTDTQYF. The CDR3, as DNA: TGTGCCAGCAGTCCCCCGTCCACAGATACGCAGTATTTT.